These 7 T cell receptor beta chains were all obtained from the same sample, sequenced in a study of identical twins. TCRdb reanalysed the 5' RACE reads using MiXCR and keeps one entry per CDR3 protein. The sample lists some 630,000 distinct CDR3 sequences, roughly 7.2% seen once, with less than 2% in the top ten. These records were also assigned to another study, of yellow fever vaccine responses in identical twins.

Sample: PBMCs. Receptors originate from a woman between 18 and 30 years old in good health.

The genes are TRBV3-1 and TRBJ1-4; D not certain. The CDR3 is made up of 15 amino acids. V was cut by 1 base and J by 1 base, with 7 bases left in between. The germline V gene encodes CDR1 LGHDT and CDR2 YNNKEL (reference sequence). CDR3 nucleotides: TGTGCCAGCAGCCAAGCAGTCGGAACTAATGAAAAACTGTTTTTT. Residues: CASSQAVGTNEKLFF.

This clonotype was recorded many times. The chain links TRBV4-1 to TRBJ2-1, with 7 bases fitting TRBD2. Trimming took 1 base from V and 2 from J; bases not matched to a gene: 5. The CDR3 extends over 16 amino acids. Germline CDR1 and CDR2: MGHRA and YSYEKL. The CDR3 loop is CASSQGEGLTYNEQFF. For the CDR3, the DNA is TGCGCCAGCAGCCAAGGGGAGGGGTTGACCTACAATGAGCAGTTCTTC.

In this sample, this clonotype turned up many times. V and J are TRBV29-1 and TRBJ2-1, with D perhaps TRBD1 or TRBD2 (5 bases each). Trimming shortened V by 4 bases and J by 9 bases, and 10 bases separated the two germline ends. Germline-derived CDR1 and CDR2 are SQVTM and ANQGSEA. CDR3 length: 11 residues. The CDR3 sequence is CSVVGEIEQFF. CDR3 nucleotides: TGCAGCGTTGTAGGGGAGATTGAGCAGTTCTTC.

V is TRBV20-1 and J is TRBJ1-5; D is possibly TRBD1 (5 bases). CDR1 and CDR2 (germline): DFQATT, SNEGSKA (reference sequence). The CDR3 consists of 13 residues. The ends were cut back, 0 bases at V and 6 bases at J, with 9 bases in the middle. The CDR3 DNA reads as TGCAGTGCTAGAGATGGCGGGGGTCAGCCCCAGCATTTT. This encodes CSARDGGGQPQHF.

The CDR3 here is CSVASGGGDTQYF. DNA for the CDR3: TGCAGCGTTGCTAGCGGGGGAGGCGATACGCAGTATTTT. V gene TRBV29-1 combines with J gene TRBJ2-3; TRBD2 matches 10 bases. The CDR3 runs to 13 residues. Germline values: CDR1 SQVTM, CDR2 ANQGSEA. V gave up 4 bases and J gave up 6 bases; unmatched junction bases: 4.

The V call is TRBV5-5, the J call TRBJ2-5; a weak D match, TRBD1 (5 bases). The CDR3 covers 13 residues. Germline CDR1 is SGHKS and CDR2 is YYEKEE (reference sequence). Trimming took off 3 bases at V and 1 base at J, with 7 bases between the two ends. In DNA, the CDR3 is TGTGCCAGCAGCTCGACAGCCCAAGAGACCCAGTACTTC. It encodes CASSSTAQETQYF.

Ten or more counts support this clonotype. CDR3 DNA: TGTGCCACCAGTGATTTCGAGGAGCAGTTCTTC. Translation gives CATSDFEEQFF. The chain links TRBV24-1 to TRBJ2-1; D is unresolved. Germline V CDR1 and CDR2: KGHDR, SFDVKD. CDR3 size: 11 residues. V was shortened by 1 base and J by 10 bases, with 4 bases between the two germline ends.